These T cell receptor beta chains were read from a single sample in a study of shared clonotypes between healthy human individuals. TCRdb's copy holds only in-frame clones and misses some; the assay was immunoSEQ multiplex PCR. The table shows under 2.5 million clones, with roughly 90% occurring only once. The sample comprised naive CD4+ T cells from PBMCs. These receptors all stem from a man in his late teens or twenties in good health. Some clones in this sample may be carry-over from other donors' samples. Both conserved end residues are part of each CDR3. D genes are given only for firm matches.

j_call: TRBJ2-1; d_call: TRBD2; v_call: TRBV5-1; cdr3_nt: TGCGCCAGCAGCTTGGCCTCTAGCGGCACGGAGCAGTTCTTC; cdr3_aa: CASSLASSGTEQFF
j_call: TRBJ2-1; d_call: -; v_call: TRBV14; cdr3_nt: TGTGCCAGCAGCCGCATCGGGGTCTCCTACAATGAGCAGTTCTTC; cdr3_aa: CASSRIGVSYNEQFF
j_call: TRBJ1-4; d_call: TRBD1; v_call: TRBV5-8; cdr3_nt: TGTGCCAGCGGGCCCCGAGACAGGGGCTCTAGGGGCGAAAAACTGTTTTTT; cdr3_aa: CASGPRDRGSRGEKLFF
j_call: TRBJ2-3; d_call: -; v_call: TRBV18; cdr3_nt: TGTGCCAGCTCACTACGGGGGATGGGGACAGATACGCAGTATTTT; cdr3_aa: CASSLRGMGTDTQYF
j_call: TRBJ2-3; d_call: -; v_call: TRBV27; cdr3_nt: TGTGCCAGCACCCTTGGTCGGCCCGCAGATACGCAGTATTTT; cdr3_aa: CASTLGRPADTQYF
j_call: TRBJ2-4; d_call: -; v_call: TRBV19; cdr3_nt: TGTGCCAGTAGTTTCCGGGACAACTGGGCCAAAAACATTCAGTACTTC; cdr3_aa: CASSFRDNWAKNIQYF
j_call: TRBJ2-3; d_call: -; v_call: TRBV28; cdr3_nt: TGTGCCAGCACACCCGGGACCATAAGCACAGATACGCAGTATTTT; cdr3_aa: CASTPGTISTDTQYF
j_call: TRBJ2-7; d_call: TRBD1; v_call: TRBV28; cdr3_nt: TGTGCCAGCAGTCGAATCACAGACAGGGGGCACGAGCAGTACTTC; cdr3_aa: CASSRITDRGHEQYF
j_call: TRBJ2-7; d_call: -; v_call: TRBV5-1; cdr3_nt: TGCGCCAGCAGCCTGAGGGCAGGAACCTCCTACGAGCAGTACTTC; cdr3_aa: CASSLRAGTSYEQYF
j_call: TRBJ1-5; d_call: -; v_call: TRBV2; cdr3_nt: TGTGCCAGCAGGGGTGGTAATCAGCCCCAGCATTTT; cdr3_aa: CASRGGNQPQHF
j_call: TRBJ2-1; d_call: TRBD2; v_call: TRBV2; cdr3_nt: TGTGCCAGCGAGTCCTTTAGCGGGGGTTACAATGAGCAGTTCTTC; cdr3_aa: CASESFSGGYNEQFF